The text below deals with one T cell receptor (beta chain). Its antigen is still unknown. One base away there is no much larger clone; base qualities are not given. The sample originates from a study of cytomegalovirus exposure and HLA in healthy donors (dated by TCRdb to the late 2010s). About the study as a whole: An earlier analysis of approximately 600 of the donors reported about 250 Gb of sequence data and some 100 million unique TCR beta sequences from about 179 million T cells. Using immunosequencing, the study profiled T cell repertoires from some 670 subjects and related those repertoires to cytomegalovirus serostatus. An earlier analysis of nearly 600 of the donors applied high-throughput TCR beta sequencing to assess whether each TCR beta V gene segment acted as functional or pseudogenic. Among some 410 genotyped donors of the cohort, an average of around 250,000 unique TCR beta nucleotide sequences was sequenced per donor, of which 15% to 20% were non-productive. Roughly 300 gigabases of sequencing data and around 88 million unique TCR sequences made up an early release that covered 640 HLA-typed donors. Of the roughly 430 genotyped donors, around 81% fell in the genetic ancestry cluster associated with self-reported Caucasian donors. A later analysis re-analyzed previously published TCR beta repertoires from approximately 700 donors and added high-resolution HLA genotyping to study TCR occurrence patterns. The number of typed donors differed by locus: about 620-640 for A, B, C, DRB1 and DQB1; 500 to 550 for DQA1; 606 for DPA1; and some 450 for DPB1. About five DR-DQ haplotypes were handled as single units for association and clustering, since linkage in the cohort was strong. Every discovery cohort repertoire had been produced on one sequencing platform. Both class I and class II loci were covered by HLA typing, at four-digit resolution. In addition to the first cohort of roughly 700 subjects, a separate validation cohort of some 120 different subjects was used. Alongside the repertoire data, information on donor age, sex, ethnicity and CMV serostatus was compiled. The study aimed to test whether signatures of past pathogen exposure could be identified by cataloging public T cell receptors. In the later analysis, no new phenotypic data were used to find candidate immune exposures; instead, reliance was placed on TCR beta sequences and their occurrence across donors. To predict cytomegalovirus infection status, the study combined high-throughput TCR immunosequencing, statistical association of individual TCRs with disease status, and machine learning. A later genetic analysis took genome-wide SNP genotypes for about 55% of the 666 donors and used that subset as a discovery cohort.

The method was the immunoSEQ multiplex PCR assay. The multiplex PCR relied on a mix of 60 forward primers for TCR Vbeta segments and 13 reverse primers for TCR Jbeta segments. A multiplex PCR assay on genomic DNA amplified the CDR3 region of rearranged TCR beta genes. Amplified TCR beta libraries were sequenced as 87-base-pair reads on the Illumina HiSeq System. Concerning the study's data processing: Across the roughly 670 repertoires, a later analysis counted roughly 84 million unique TCR beta chains, approximately 10 million of which were shared by at least two donors. Raw reads were error-corrected and collapsed into unique sequences with a nearest-neighbor algorithm that merged closely related sequences to remove PCR and sequencing errors. Alignment of CDR3 sequences to IMGT reference sequences was used to assign V, D and J gene segments. For a sequence to be retained, a match of at least six nucleotides was required to both a V gene segment and a J gene segment. A rearrangement was called productive if the CDR3 had no stop codons and remained in frame with V and J, and every other rearrangement was called non-productive. CDR3 was defined according to IMGT convention as the region running from the second conserved V-encoded cysteine to the conserved J-encoded phenylalanine. Sequences without an unambiguous match to a single V gene segment were excluded from the earlier analysis of about 630 of the donors. An earlier analysis of fewer than 650 of the donors classified V segments as functional when productive rearrangements were above 56.7% and as segregating when the standard deviation between donors was above 5%. A statistical classification framework was built for diagnosing cytomegalovirus status from the catalog of TCR beta chain sequences. In a later analysis, TCR nucleotide sequences were compared against IMGT/GENE-DB human TR gene sequences so that V and J genes could be assigned. In a later analysis, CDR3 sequences and most-parsimonious VDJ recombination scenarios were assigned using the TCRdist pipeline. In a later analysis, each TCR beta chain was defined by its CDR3 amino acid sequence together with its V-gene family, and reads lacking a unique V-gene family were excluded. To address suspected cross-contamination and a sequencing artifact, a later analysis removed around 600 highly shared, low-generation-probability nucleotide sequences. For each public chain, a later analysis derived a clonal expansion index from normalized ranks of inferred template counts within each repertoire. In a later analysis, generation probabilities were computed using a VDJ recombination model fitted to out-of-frame rearrangements, and the results were checked against IGoR. In a later analysis, hypergeometric tests were used to score TCR-TCR, TCR-HLA and TCR-CMV co-occurrence, with a repertoire-size bias correction applied to TCR pairs. False discovery rates were estimated in a later analysis by permuting HLA or CMV assignments 20 times. A later analysis grouped co-occurring TCRs with DBSCAN, adding TCRdist sequence similarity when clustering within HLA-allele-positive subsets. Co-occurrence clustering excluded repertoires with fewer than 30,000 or more than 120,000 public chains, plus five with anomalous nucleotide sharing. TCRdb retrieved this table from immuneACCESS and kept in-frame rearrangements only. Not all clones are present; in checked studies, unresolved V genes account for under half, and no reason is known for the remainder. V and J calls plus clone size are reproduced from that table; the DNA served to infer D and trimming. Within this sample are 200,000 to 250,000 clones, with over 80% of them counted one time only. Under 0.85% of the sample rests with the top ten.

The cohort was made up of about 670 healthy bone marrow donors. At the time of sampling, every cohort member was nominally healthy, though immune exposures that went unrecorded were likely present. The donor tested CMV seronegative, placing the donor among the roughly 400 seronegative members of the cohort. Every donor gave a peripheral blood sample, and the peripheral blood mononuclear cells from that sample were used for TCR beta sequencing. The Qiagen DNeasy Blood Extraction Kit was used to extract genomic DNA from the blood cell samples. V was cut back by 0 bases and J by 0 bases, leaving a gap of 11 bases between them. CDR1 is given as ENHRY and CDR2 as SYGVKD, both from the germline V gene. The CDR3 covers 16 residues, taking in both the cysteine and the phenylalanine. The DNA shown is the 48-base CDR3, in frame from base 1. Paper-wide results and their limitations: V-gene and J-gene trimming of TCR beta chains was associated with a missense DCLRE1C variant in a later genetic analysis, and the association was replicated in an independent cohort. In a later genetic analysis, fewer N-insertions in productive TCRs were reported among donors in an Asian-associated ancestry cluster than the roughly 700-donor mean. Over 15 rarely observed V segments, including chromosome 9 orphons, were excluded from the earlier analysis of about 610 of the donors because counts were too low. In a later analysis, HLA-associated TCR beta chains showed more clonal expansion and lower generation probabilities than non-associated chains that were equally common. When HLA alleles, especially DR and DQ, strongly co-occurred, TCR associations were difficult to assign to individual alleles. The study gave a list of 150 to 200 TCR beta chains associated with cytomegalovirus. A cluster of highly shared sequence variants was judged likely to represent a technical artifact of the sequencing pipeline. HLA typing was unavailable for some donors at each locus, so association tests used only the typed subset. Correlated functional status among segregating V segments might reflect linkage disequilibrium, but an unknown experimental factor could not be ruled out. Sequencing depth was assumed to be roughly uniform across donors in the presence/absence analyses, though that assumption may not hold. According to a later analysis, most CMV-associated TCR beta chains appeared to be HLA-restricted, and the HLA associations seemed to be driven largely by CMV exposure. In both the original and validation cohorts, the classifier was reported to diagnose cytomegalovirus status with high specificity and sensitivity. According to the authors, the approach could potentially be generalized to other disease states and immunological phenotypes. A later analysis found that TCR association rates varied across HLA loci, with DRB1 alleles showing the most associated TCRs and HLA-C alleles the fewest. Three of the identified cytomegalovirus-associated TCR beta chains were confirmed in vitro to be specific for cytomegalovirus antigens. This cohort had only TCR beta chains sequenced, and the lack of alpha or paired-chain data limited which features could be detected. In a later analysis, 16,951 TCR beta sequences were associated with specific HLA alleles at a false discovery rate of 0.05. Some IMGT-functional V segments, including TRBV6-2 and TRBV6-3, could not be distinguished by the 87-base-pair reads and were therefore excluded. An earlier analysis of around 540 of the donors showed that most TCR beta V segments appeared in productive rearrangements either about 87% or about 30% of the time, which broadly matched IMGT annotations. A further reported finding was that TCR beta sequences accurately predicted the HLA-A and HLA-B alleles for most subjects in the first cohort. Immune exposure information for the cohort was limited to CMV serostatus. According to a later analysis, parvovirus B19, influenza, CMV and Epstein-Barr virus appeared linked to several top co-occurrence clusters. Across donors, most TCR sequences were observed very rarely, whereas some public TCRs were present in many individuals.

This TCR derives from a boy aged 2-15 years in good health and CMV-seronegative. The sequenced sample was PBMCs. The chain uses TRBV10-3 and TRBJ2-5; matching of 6 bases hints at TRBD2 as the D gene. Here the CDR3 is given as CAISESMGDYQETQYF. The DNA sequence is given as TGTGCCATCAGTGAGTCGATGGGGGACTACCAAGAGACCCAGTACTTC.